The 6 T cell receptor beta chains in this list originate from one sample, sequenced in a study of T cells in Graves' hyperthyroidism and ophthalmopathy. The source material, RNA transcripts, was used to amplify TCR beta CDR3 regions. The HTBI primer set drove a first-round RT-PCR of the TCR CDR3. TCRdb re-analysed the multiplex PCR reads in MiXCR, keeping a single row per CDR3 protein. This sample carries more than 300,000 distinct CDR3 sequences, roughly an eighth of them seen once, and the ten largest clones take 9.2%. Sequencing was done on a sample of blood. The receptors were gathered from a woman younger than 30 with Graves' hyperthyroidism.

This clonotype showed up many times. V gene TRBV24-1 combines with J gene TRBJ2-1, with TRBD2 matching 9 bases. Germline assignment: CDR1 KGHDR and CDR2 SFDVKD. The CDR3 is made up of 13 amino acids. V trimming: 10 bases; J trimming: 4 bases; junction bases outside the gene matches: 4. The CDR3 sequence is CATQTSGYNEQFF. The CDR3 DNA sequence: TGTGCCACGCAGACTAGCGGTTACAATGAGCAGTTCTTC.

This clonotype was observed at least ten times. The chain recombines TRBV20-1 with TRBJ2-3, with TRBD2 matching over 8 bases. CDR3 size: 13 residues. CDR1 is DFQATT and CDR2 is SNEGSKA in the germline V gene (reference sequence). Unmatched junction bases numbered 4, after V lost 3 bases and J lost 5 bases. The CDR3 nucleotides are TGCAGTGCTAGCCCCGGGGGGGTAGATACGCAGTATTTT. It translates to CSASPGGVDTQYF.

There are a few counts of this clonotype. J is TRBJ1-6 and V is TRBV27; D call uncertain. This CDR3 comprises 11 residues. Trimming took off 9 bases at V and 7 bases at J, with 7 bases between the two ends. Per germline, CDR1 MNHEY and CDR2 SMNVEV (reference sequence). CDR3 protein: CASKVNSPLHF. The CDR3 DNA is TGTGCCAGTAAAGTGAATTCACCCCTCCACTTT.

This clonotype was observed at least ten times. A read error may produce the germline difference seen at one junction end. CDR3 region: CSVEGPGQGNPEQYF. CDR3 nucleotide sequence: TGCAGCGTCGAAGGACCAGGACAGGGGAACCCCGAGCAGTACTTC. The rearrangement links TRBV29-1 to TRBJ2-7, with 9 bases identical to TRBD1. Germline CDR1 and CDR2: SQVTM and ANQGSEA. The CDR3 has 15 amino acids.

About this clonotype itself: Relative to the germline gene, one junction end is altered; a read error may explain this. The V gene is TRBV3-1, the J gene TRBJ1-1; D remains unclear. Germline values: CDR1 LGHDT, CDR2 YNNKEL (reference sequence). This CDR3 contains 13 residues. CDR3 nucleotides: TGTGCCAGCAACCAAGACGGTTACACTGAAGCTTTCTTT. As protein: CASNQDGYTEAFF.

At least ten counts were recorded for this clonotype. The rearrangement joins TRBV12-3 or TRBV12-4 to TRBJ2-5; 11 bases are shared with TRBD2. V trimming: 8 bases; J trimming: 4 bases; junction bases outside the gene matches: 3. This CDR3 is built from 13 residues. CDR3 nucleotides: TGTGCCAGCCATGGACTAGCGGGAGAGACCCAGTACTTC. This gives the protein CASHGLAGETQYF.